These 25 T cell receptor beta chains share one sample of origin, sequenced in a study of MAIT cells during Salmonella Paratyphi A infection. TCRdb processed the 5' RACE reads anew with MiXCR; each CDR3 protein has one entry. The sample has 850 to 1,000 distinct CDR3 sequences; approximately 25% are singletons. Broader study findings: MAIT cell TRBV usage was oligoclonal, favouring TRBV20 and TRBV6, and apparently unchanged by infection.

The time point: after infection, following antibiotic treatment. Flow cytometry identified and sorted MAIT cells as Valpha7.2+ CD161+ T cells. No antigens are known for them. This material consisted of MAIT cells from blood, taken at the last sampling point of the challenge study. The receptors were gathered from a person aged 18 to 70 who was deliberately infected with Salmonella Paratyphi A in a paratyphoid fever challenge study.

This clonotype is large within its sample. The gene calls are TRBV12-3 or TRBV12-4 and TRBJ1-3; 7 bases match TRBD1. The CDR3 totals 15 residues. Trimming cost V 7 bases and J 2 bases; bases outside gene matches: 8. The CDR3 reads CASNLDREAGNTIYF. The DNA of the CDR3 is TGTGCCAGCAACCTTGACAGGGAGGCTGGAAACACCATATATTTT.

This clonotype appeared a few times. This sequence joins TRBV6-1 and TRBJ1-2; possibly TRBD1 for D (6 bases). CDR1 MNHNS and CDR2 SASEGT come from the germline V gene. V lost 2 bases and J lost 4, with 14 bases in between. This CDR3 region has 15 residues. This chain's CDR3 is CASSESQGDFYGYTF. CDR3 bases: TGTGCCAGCAGTGAATCACAGGGAGACTTCTATGGCTACACCTTC.

The sample holds one count of this clonotype. The chain has TRBV6-4 and TRBJ2-1, with 9 nucleotides matching TRBD2. Germline V gene data show CDR1 as MRHNA and CDR2 as SNTAGT. The CDR3 length is 15 residues. With V trimmed by 3 bases and J by 5 bases, 5 bases remained unmatched. The CDR3 DNA sequence: TGTGCCAGCAGTGAAGGCGGGGGGGCCCACAATGAGCAGTTCTTC. Translated: CASSEGGGAHNEQFF.

By share, this clonotype counts as large. The chain has TRBV4-3 and TRBJ1-1; unclear D gene. V gave up 4 bases and J gave up 4 bases, with 19 bases separating them. CDR1 LGHNA and CDR2 YSLEER come from the germline V gene. This CDR3 is built from 16 residues. Here the CDR3 reads CASSRTLEGPSTEAFF. CDR3 bases: TGCGCCAGCAGCCGGACCCTTGAGGGTCCGAGCACTGAAGCTTTCTTT.

This clonotype appeared a few times. This chain uses TRBV12-3 or TRBV12-4 with TRBJ1-1; a weak D match, TRBD1 (5 bases). The V gene lost 5 bases and the J gene lost 4 bases, with 14 bases spanning the gap. CDR3 length: 14 residues. The CDR3 is CASSRPRAVTEAFF. The CDR3 bases are TGTGCCAGCAGTCGCCCCAGGGCTGTCACTGAAGCTTTCTTT.

V is TRBV6-4 and J is TRBJ2-3; 7 positions match TRBD2. CDR1 and CDR2 from the germline V gene are MRHNA and SNTAGT. J lost 0 bases, V lost 0 bases, and 0 bases had no gene match. The CDR3 sequence is 15 residues long. The CDR3 spells CASSDSAGSTDTQYF. In nucleotides, the CDR3 is TGTGCCAGCAGTGACTCAGCGGGGAGCACAGATACGCAGTATTTT.

V usage is TRBV4-2 and J usage is TRBJ2-3; 9 bases agree with TRBD2. The CDR3 totals 16 residues. The trim removed 3 bases at V and 4 bases at J, leaving 8 bases unmatched. Germline V gene lookup returns CDR1 LGHNA and CDR2 YNFKEQ. The CDR3 nucleotides read TGTGCCAGCAGCCAGGGTAGCGGGGGTGGCGCAGATACGCAGTATTTT. It yields the protein CASSQGSGGGADTQYF.

This clonotype is medium-sized within its sample. This chain connects TRBV6-6 to TRBJ1-1, with TRBD1 matching 9 bases. Germline V gene lookup returns CDR1 MNHNY and CDR2 SVGAGI (reference sequence). This CDR3 region has 14 residues. The junction had 6 bases not matched to a gene; V was cut back by 5 bases and J by 5 bases. The CDR3 sequence: CASSDHRGPTEAFF. The CDR3 DNA sequence: TGTGCCAGCAGTGACCACAGGGGGCCTACTGAAGCTTTCTTT.

By its share, this clonotype is medium-sized. The genes are TRBV20-1 and TRBJ2-7, with 10 positions matching TRBD2. Germline CDR1 and CDR2: DFQATT and SNEGSKA (reference sequence). There are 13 residues in the CDR3. With 4 bases clipped from V and 3 bases from J, the junction kept 3 bases outside the gene matches. CDR3 residues: CSAKGTSDYEQYF. CDR3 DNA sequence: TGCAGTGCTAAAGGGACTAGCGACTACGAGCAGTACTTC.

This chain links TRBV6-1 with TRBJ2-5; 8 bases align to TRBD2. V shed 1 base and J 0 bases; nucleotides not matched to a gene: 16. The germline CDR1 and CDR2 sequences are MNHNS and SASEGT. The CDR3 runs to 20 residues. The CDR3, as DNA: TGTGCCAGCAGTGAAGTCGGCGGGGGGCTCGGGGGCCGTGACCAAGAGACCCAGTACTTC. Encoded protein: CASSEVGGGLGGRDQETQYF.

The V call is TRBV24-1, the J call TRBJ2-1; D is perhaps TRBD1 or TRBD2 (5 bases each). Trimming took off 6 bases at V and 10 bases at J, with 15 bases between the two ends. This CDR3 comprises 13 residues. Germline lookup yields CDR1 KGHDR and CDR2 SFDVKD. The CDR3: CATSWDGPAEQFF. DNA for the CDR3: TGTGCCACCAGTTGGGACGGACCAGCGGAGCAGTTCTTC.

The table lists this clonotype with a count of one. V gene TRBV6-1 combines with J gene TRBJ2-1; 8 bases align to TRBD2. CDR3 length equals 15 residues. Germline lookup yields CDR1 MNHNS and CDR2 SASEGT. J was trimmed by 8 bases and V by 1 base; bases with no gene match: 7. CDR3 in DNA: TGTGCCAGCAGTGAAGAAGACGGGGGGGCGTATGAGCAGTTCTTC. Encoded protein: CASSEEDGGAYEQFF.

This clonotype ranks as large. V gene TRBV6-4 combines with J gene TRBJ2-7; TRBD2 matches 7 bases. Germline assignment: CDR1 MRHNA and CDR2 SNTAGT. V shed 6 bases, J shed 5 bases, and the junction held 16 bases outside the gene matches. The CDR3 covers 16 residues. The CDR3 nucleotides are TGTGCCAGCAGGCGGGGGTTGCGGGAGCGGGCGGACGAGCAGTACTTC. This translates into CASRRGLRERADEQYF.

This clonotype was seen more than once but under ten times. This chain connects TRBV6-2 or TRBV6-3 to TRBJ1-5; D perhaps matches TRBD1 (6 bases). The CDR3 totals 15 residues. Trimming took off 10 bases at V and 0 bases at J, with 16 bases between the two ends. Germline CDR1 reads MNHEY; CDR2 reads SVGEGT. CDR3 region: CATGTTVDSNQPQHF. CDR3 in DNA: TGTGCCACGGGGACAACCGTTGATAGCAATCAGCCCCAGCATTTT.

This clonotype turned up a few times. The J gene is TRBJ2-6, the V gene TRBV4-3, with unresolved D. The ends were cut back, 0 bases at V and 0 bases at J, with 6 bases in the middle. This CDR3 has 16 residues. Germline V gives CDR1 LGHNA, CDR2 YSLEER. CDR3 region: CASSQDVGSGANVLTF. CDR3 nucleotide sequence: TGCGCCAGCAGCCAAGATGTAGGCTCTGGGGCCAACGTCCTGACTTTC.

This clonotype is judged medium-sized. The chain couples TRBV7-2 to TRBJ2-5; no definite D call. Looked up from germline, CDR1 is SGHTA and CDR2 is FQGNSA. This CDR3 is built from 12 residues. Trimming left V 2 bases short and J 6 bases short, with 7 bases between. This chain's CDR3 is CASSLSSQTQYF. DNA of the CDR3: TGTGCCAGCAGCTTATCGTCCCAGACCCAGTACTTC.

This rearrangement joins TRBV4-3 to TRBJ2-7; TRBD1 matches 9 bases. Germline CDR1 LGHNA, CDR2 YSLEER. V lost 4 bases to trimming and J lost 2 bases; unmatched junction nucleotides: 9. The CDR3 spans 16 residues. In nucleotides, the CDR3 is TGCGCCAGCAGCCTCGCCTCGGGGGACAGGGCCTACGAGCAGTACTTC. This translates into CASSLASGDRAYEQYF.

By proportion, this clonotype is medium-sized (0.01 to 0.1%). The gene calls are TRBV6-5 and TRBJ2-6, with TRBD2 matching over 9 bases. CDR1 and CDR2 (germline): MNHEY, SVGAGI. The CDR3 is made up of 17 amino acids. After removal of 2 bases from V and 0 bases from J, the junction contained 2 bases not matched to a gene. DNA of the CDR3: TGTGCCAGCAGTTACGGGACTAGCAGCTCTGGGGCCAACGTCCTGACTTTC. It specifies CASSYGTSSSGANVLTF.

J is TRBJ2-1 and V is TRBV6-4; 14 positions match TRBD2. The CDR3 length is 16 residues. V lost 0 bases to trimming and J lost 6 bases; unmatched junction nucleotides: 1. Germline V lookup: CDR1 MRHNA, CDR2 SNTAGT. The DNA for the CDR3 is TGTGCCAGCAGTGACTCGACTAGCGGGGGGGCCAATGAGCAGTTCTTC. Protein product: CASSDSTSGGANEQFF.

By its share, this clonotype is medium-sized. The chain is built from TRBV4-2 and TRBJ1-1; D gene uncertain. Trimming stripped 0 bases from V and 5 bases from J, with 13 bases between. This CDR3 region has 15 residues. From germline, CDR1 is LGHNA and CDR2 YNFKEQ. The CDR3 sequence: CASSQENGGVTEAFF. CDR3 DNA: TGTGCCAGCAGCCAAGAAAATGGAGGTGTGACTGAAGCTTTCTTT.

This clonotype has just a few counts. The chain joins TRBV20-1 to TRBJ2-1; D might be TRBD2 (6 bases). The germline V gene has CDR1 DFQATT and CDR2 SNEGSKA (reference sequence). The CDR3 has 15 amino acids. V lost 0 bases and J 0 bases, leaving 9 bases between the germline ends. CDR3 in DNA: TGCAGTGCTAGAGATCTAGCGAGCTCCTACAATGAGCAGTTCTTC. It yields the protein CSARDLASSYNEQFF.

The V call is TRBV20-1, the J call TRBJ2-4; 7 bases match TRBD1. Germline loops: CDR1 DFQATT, CDR2 SNEGSKA (reference sequence). The CDR3 consists of 18 residues. After removal of 3 bases from V and 6 bases from J, the junction contained 20 bases not matched to a gene. The CDR3 sequence is CSASPFETGNTEANIQYF. The CDR3 nucleotides are TGCAGTGCTAGTCCCTTCGAGACAGGGAACACTGAAGCAAACATTCAGTACTTC.

Sample share makes this clonotype medium-sized. The chain uses TRBV20-1 and TRBJ2-7; D is unclear. The CDR3 spans 13 residues. Germline CDR1 is DFQATT and CDR2 is SNEGSKA (reference sequence). V was cut by 1 base and J by 5 bases, with 12 bases left in between. DNA for the CDR3: TGCAGTGCTAGAGGCAGGCTAGAAAACGAGCAGTACTTC. Its protein is CSARGRLENEQYF.

In its sample, this clonotype ranks as medium-sized (0.01 to 0.1%). The gene calls are TRBV20-1 and TRBJ1-1; 8 bases fit TRBD1. With 6 bases clipped from V and 3 bases from J, the junction kept 9 bases outside the gene matches. From germline, CDR1 is DFQATT and CDR2 SNEGSKA (reference sequence). This CDR3 comprises 14 residues. CDR3 sequence: CSAGTGEQHTEAFF. The CDR3 DNA reads TGCAGTGCAGGGACAGGTGAGCAGCACACTGAAGCTTTCTTT.

In this sample, this clonotype is medium-sized. J is TRBJ2-7 and V is TRBV5-5, with 10 nucleotides matching TRBD1. The germline V gene has CDR1 SGHKS and CDR2 YYEKEE (reference sequence). V shed 4 bases, J shed 5 bases, and the junction held 9 bases outside the gene matches. The CDR3 covers 15 residues. CDR3 protein: CASSASGQGFDEQYF. DNA for the CDR3: TGTGCCAGCAGCGCATCGGGACAGGGGTTCGACGAGCAGTACTTC.